The 26 T cell receptor beta chains below come from one sample, sequenced in a study of T cell repertoires in cytomegalovirus infection. TCRdb used MiXCR to reprocess the reads, holding one entry per CDR3 protein. The sample records 300,000 or so distinct CDR3 sequences, around 10% being singletons. The sample comprised PBMCs. The receptors derive from a human donor in good health (CMV status not recorded). Some clones in this sample may be carry-over from other donors' samples.

This clonotype appeared a few times. The chain joins TRBV15 to TRBJ2-1; 9 nucleotides line up with TRBD2. CDR1 LNHNV and CDR2 YYDKDF come from the germline V gene (reference sequence). V lost 0 bases, J lost 11 bases, and 11 bases stayed unmatched. This CDR3 has 16 amino acids. CDR3 coding DNA: TGTGCCACCAGCAGAGATATGGCGGGGGGGCGCGAGCAGCAGTTCTTC. Residues: CATSRDMAGGREQQFF. The full variable domain, its missing parts supplied by reference TRBV15 and TRBJ2-1, is DAMVIQNPRYQVTQFGKPVTLSCSQTLNHNVMYWYQQKSSQAPKLLFHYYDKDFNNEADTPDNFQSRRPNTSFCFLDIRSPGLGDTAMYLCATSRDMAGGREQQFFGPGTRLTVL.

The rearrangement joins TRBV7-9 to TRBJ2-2; 7 bases are a match to TRBD1. Trimming cost V 5 bases and J 6 bases; bases outside gene matches: 12. The CDR3 runs to 16 residues. CDR1 is SEHNR, CDR2 FQNEAQ, per germline (reference sequence). The CDR3 DNA is TGTGCCAGCAGCCAATCAGACAGGGAATATTCCGGGGAGCTGTTTTTT. Protein: CASSQSDREYSGELFF.

There are many counts of this clonotype. This chain connects TRBV29-1 to TRBJ1-1; D not resolved. The germline CDR1 and CDR2 sequences are SQVTM and ANQGSEA. The CDR3 spans 12 residues. V gave up 4 bases and J gave up 0 bases, with 6 bases separating them. DNA for the CDR3: TGCAGCGTTGGCCGGGTGAACACTGAAGCTTTCTTT. This sequence encodes CSVGRVNTEAFF.

The chain carries TRBV5-5 and TRBJ1-5; TRBD1 aligns across 8 bases. Germline trimming cut 3 bases from V and 6 bases from J; bases unmatched to any gene: 8. This CDR3 has 15 residues. Germline-derived CDR1 and CDR2 are SGHKS and YYEKEE (reference sequence). CDR3 sequence: CASSSLTGDFQPQHF. The CDR3 region has the DNA TGTGCCAGCAGCTCCCTGACAGGGGATTTTCAGCCCCAGCATTTT.

This clonotype came up many times. V usage is TRBV4-1 and J usage is TRBJ2-1, with D perhaps matching TRBD1 (5 bases). The CDR3 runs to 14 residues. The V gene's germline CDR1 is MGHRA and CDR2 YSYEKL. V lost 1 base, J lost 9 bases, and 13 bases lay in between. The CDR3 DNA reads as TGCGCCAGCAGCCAAGGGGGCCCCTCCCGTGAGCAGTTCTTC. It yields the protein CASSQGGPSREQFF.

In its sample, this clonotype was seen many times. The chain has TRBV29-1 and TRBJ1-2; tentative D call: TRBD1 (6 bases). The CDR3 extends over 12 amino acids. Germline loops: CDR1 SQVTM, CDR2 ANQGSEA. Trimming stripped 6 bases from V and 14 bases from J, with 22 bases between. The CDR3 sequence: CSVAGALLVYTF. The CDR3 DNA is TGCAGCGTAGCAGGGGCCCTCTTGGTGTATACCTTC.

Many counts were recorded for this clonotype. The rearrangement joins TRBV19 to TRBJ1-3; no clear D. Trimming left V 2 bases short and J 1 base short, with 9 bases between. This CDR3 comprises 15 residues. Looked up from germline, CDR1 is LNHDA and CDR2 is SQIVND (reference sequence). As DNA, the CDR3 is TGTGCCAGTAGTATACTTCCGACGTCTGGAAACACCATATATTTT. Protein sequence: CASSILPTSGNTIYF.

CDR3 loop: CASSFMTGGTDTQYF. CDR3 DNA: TGTGCCAGCAGCTTTATGACAGGGGGTACTGATACGCAGTATTTT. J is TRBJ2-3 and V is TRBV7-9, with 9 bases aligning to TRBD1. V shed 3 bases and J 6 bases; nucleotides not matched to a gene: 7. The CDR3 is 15 amino acids. Germline CDR1 reads SEHNR; CDR2 reads FQNEAQ (reference sequence).

This clonotype occurred many times. The genes are TRBV7-2 and TRBJ2-2, with D hard to call. Germline V gives CDR1 SGHTA, CDR2 FQGNSA. V lost 3 bases, J lost 0 bases, and 11 bases lay in between. This CDR3 has 16 residues. CDR3: CASSLRQIPNTGELFF. CDR3 bases: TGTGCCAGCAGCTTGAGGCAGATTCCGAACACCGGGGAGCTGTTTTTT.

This clonotype was recorded at least ten times. The rearrangement uses TRBV2 and TRBJ1-4; D may be TRBD1 (5 bases). The V gene lost 5 bases and the J gene lost 2 bases, with 15 bases spanning the gap. The CDR3 is made up of 16 amino acids. Germline-derived CDR1 and CDR2 are SNHLY and FYNNEI. CDR3 sequence: CASSSKRGSTNEKLFF. DNA of the CDR3: TGTGCCAGCAGTTCCAAAAGGGGATCGACTAATGAAAAACTGTTTTTT.

A few counts support this clonotype. V usage is TRBV3-1 and J usage is TRBJ2-3; tentatively, D is TRBD1 (6 bases). This CDR3 region has 16 residues. The V gene's germline CDR1 is LGHDT and CDR2 YNNKEL (reference sequence). Trimming stripped 3 bases from V and 4 bases from J, with 17 bases between. Written as DNA, the CDR3 is TGTGCCAGCAGCCAGGTCCTCCGGGACACCTCAGATACGCAGTATTTT. Translation gives CASSQVLRDTSDTQYF.

This chain links TRBV6-4 with TRBJ2-2; D is uncertain. V was clipped by 7 bases and J by 0 bases, with 9 bases between them. From germline, CDR1 is MRHNA and CDR2 SNTAGT. This CDR3 spans 14 amino acids. The CDR3 spells CASKGTTNTGELFF. In nucleotides, the CDR3 is TGTGCCAGCAAGGGAACAACGAACACCGGGGAGCTGTTTTTT.

This chain links TRBV4-3 with TRBJ1-1; D may be TRBD1 (5 bases). The germline V gene has CDR1 LGHNA and CDR2 YSLEER. Trimming removed 1 base from V and 3 bases from J, with 15 bases in between. CDR3 size: 16 residues. The CDR3 loop is CASSQAAPPGDTEAFF. The CDR3 nucleotides are TGCGCCAGCAGCCAAGCAGCGCCCCCGGGGGACACTGAAGCTTTCTTT.

This clonotype was counted many times. The rearrangement uses TRBV2 and TRBJ2-7; TRBD1 agrees at 7 bases. This CDR3 is built from 14 residues. V shed 6 bases and J 1 base; nucleotides not matched to a gene: 6. The germline V gene has CDR1 SNHLY and CDR2 FYNNEI. The CDR3 loop reads CASRGDRYSYEQYF. CDR3 sequence (DNA): TGTGCCAGCAGAGGGGACAGATATTCCTACGAGCAGTACTTC.

This clonotype showed up just once. The genes are TRBV20-1 and TRBJ1-5, with D perhaps TRBD1 (5 bases). The CDR3 runs to 15 residues. V lost 0 bases, J lost 3 bases, and 12 bases lay in between. Germline-derived CDR1 and CDR2 are DFQATT and SNEGSKA (reference sequence). CDR3 nucleotide sequence: TGCAGTGCTAGAGACGGGGGGAGATTCAATCAGCCCCAGCATTTT. Protein: CSARDGGRFNQPQHF.

The table lists this clonotype with many counts. The V call is TRBV7-8, the J call TRBJ2-1, with D unclear. The CDR3 totals 14 residues. V was cut by 3 bases and J by 8 bases, with 14 bases left in between. Germline CDR1 reads SGHVS; CDR2 reads FQNEAQ. The CDR3 nucleotides read TGTGCCAGCAGCTTTAGAACTACCCGGGATGAGCAGTTCTTC. Translated: CASSFRTTRDEQFF.

This clonotype appeared a few times. This chain links TRBV5-5 with TRBJ2-7, with 10 bases that match TRBD2. After removal of 3 bases from V and 7 bases from J, the junction contained 4 bases not matched to a gene. Germline V gene data show CDR1 as SGHKS and CDR2 as YYEKEE (reference sequence). CDR3 size: 13 residues. CDR3 coding DNA: TGTGCCAGCAGCTGGGGACTAGCGAAAGAGCAGTACTTC. Translation gives CASSWGLAKEQYF.

This clonotype was observed at least ten times. The chain links TRBV7-2 to TRBJ1-1, with D possibly TRBD1 on 5 matching bases. This CDR3 is built from 15 residues. V was pared by 1 base and J by 4 bases, with 13 bases between. The germline V gene encodes CDR1 SGHTA and CDR2 FQGNSA. The CDR3 is CASSLEGFRATEAFF. CDR3 nucleotides: TGTGCCAGCAGCTTAGAGGGGTTTCGGGCCACTGAAGCTTTCTTT.

This clonotype was seen many times. The chain combines TRBV29-1 with TRBJ2-1; 12 positions match TRBD2. The CDR3 extends over 13 amino acids. The germline gives CDR1 SQVTM, CDR2 ANQGSEA. V shed 7 bases and J 4 bases; nucleotides not matched to a gene: 2. The CDR3 bases are TGCAGCGGGACTAGCGGGGATTACAATGAGCAGTTCTTC. Protein product: CSGTSGDYNEQFF.

The chain carries TRBV4-2 and TRBJ2-7; the match to TRBD1 covers 7 bases. The trim removed 1 base at V and 3 bases at J, leaving 3 bases unmatched. In germline, CDR1 is LGHNA, CDR2 YNFKEQ. The CDR3 has 14 amino acids. As DNA, the CDR3 is TGTGCCAGCAGCCAAGGGACAGGAGTCTACGAGCAGTACTTC. Translating gives CASSQGTGVYEQYF.

This clonotype was detected ten times or more. This chain's CDR3 is CASSAGQGDYGYTF. For the CDR3, the DNA is TGTGCCAGCAGCGCGGGCCAGGGTGACTATGGCTACACCTTC. The chain joins TRBV9 to TRBJ1-2, with a weak D call TRBD1 (5 bases). Deletions cut 3 bases from V and 3 bases from J, with 12 bases between. The length of the CDR3 is 14 residues. Germline V gene sequence: CDR1 SGDLS, CDR2 YYNGEE.

The chain joins TRBV19 to TRBJ1-2; tentatively, D is TRBD1 (5 bases). Looked up from germline, CDR1 is LNHDA and CDR2 is SQIVND (reference sequence). The CDR3 runs 12 residues. Between the trimmed V and J ends, which lost 8 bases and 4 bases, there was a span of 11 bases. The chain's CDR3 is CASQGLAYGYTF. CDR3 nucleotides: TGTGCCAGTCAGGGTTTGGCCTATGGCTACACCTTC.

V gene TRBV29-1 combines with J gene TRBJ1-1, with 7 bases fitting TRBD1. Germline CDR1 is SQVTM and CDR2 is ANQGSEA. The CDR3 consists of 14 residues. Trimming at V came to 7 bases and at J to 4 bases, leaving 12 bases not matched to a gene. Here the CDR3 reads CSARKTGDSTEAFF. DNA of the CDR3: TGCAGCGCACGTAAAACAGGGGATAGCACTGAAGCTTTCTTT. Drawing the rest from reference TRBV29-1 and TRBJ1-1, the complete variable domain is SAVISQKPSRDICQRGTSLTIQCQVDSQVTMMFWYRQQPGQSLTLIATANQGSEATYESGFVIDKFPISRPNLTFSTLTVSNMSPEDSSIYLCSARKTGDSTEAFFGQGTRLTVV.

This clonotype came up many times. The CDR3 DNA follows: TGTGCCAGCAGCCAAACGACAGGGGTCAACTATGGCTACACCTTC. This codes for CASSQTTGVNYGYTF. The chain uses TRBV14 and TRBJ1-2, with 8 positions matching TRBD1. This CDR3 spans 15 amino acids. V was clipped by 2 bases and J by 2 bases; unmatched bases: 4. Germline V gene lookup returns CDR1 SGHDN and CDR2 FVKESK.

This clonotype was detected a few times. The chain is built from TRBV7-9 and TRBJ1-5; 8 bases fit TRBD1. Germline V gives CDR1 SEHNR, CDR2 FQNEAQ (reference sequence). The CDR3 length is 16 residues. Unmatched junction bases numbered 6, after V lost 5 bases and J lost 0 bases. CDR3 in DNA: TGTGCCAGCAGCCCCGGGACAGGAGCTAGCAATCAGCCCCAGCATTTT. As protein: CASSPGTGASNQPQHF.

This clonotype was detected ten times or more. V and J are TRBV5-1 and TRBJ1-1; the D gene is possibly TRBD1 (5 bases). V was cut by 0 bases and J by 0 bases, with 9 bases left in between. This CDR3 comprises 15 residues. Looked up from germline, CDR1 is SGHRS and CDR2 is YFSETQ. The CDR3 DNA reads as TGCGCCAGCAGCTTGGATGAGGGGATGAACACTGAAGCTTTCTTT. Translation gives CASSLDEGMNTEAFF.